Detailed here is one T cell receptor (beta chain). The antigen remains unidentified. This entry is derived from a study of ipilimumab plus nivolumab after autologous stem cell transplantation. Study context: A median of roughly eight nivolumab and 4 or 5 ipilimumab doses were given. Study conclusions and caveats: The authors say TCR, Treg and microbiome findings warrant further study.

Sequencing used immunoSEQ multiplex PCR; TCRdb keeps in-frame clones, though not all of them. The sample consists of roughly 25,000 clones, approximately 86% of them appearing once. The germline gives CDR1 SGHTA, CDR2 FQGNSA. V was pared by 6 bases and J by 4 bases, with 12 bases of the junction left unmatched. This CDR3 spans 15 amino acids. Patients got ipilimumab 1 mg/kg beginning 14 to 28 days post-transplant. The chain links TRBV7-2 to TRBJ2-7, with TRBD1 identical over 7 bases. The sequenced sample was PBMCs, obtained in a trial of ipilimumab plus nivolumab as post-transplant consolidation. The TCR comes from a male donor with diffuse large B-cell lymphoma. This CDR3 reads CASSRTGTDPYEQYF. CDR3 DNA: TGTGCCAGCAGTCGTACCGGGACAGACCCTTACGAGCAGTACTTC.